This T cell receptor beta chain was recovered during a study of blood T cell repertoires in COVID-19. On the study more broadly: Some COVID-19 samples were acute and others convalescent; all came from the United States, Italy and Spain. PBMCs, B-cell-depleted T cells, or T cells were the source of the cDNA or gDNA that made up the material.

Original handling: Using reference gene primer amplification, nucleated cell counts were estimated. Only in-frame clones appear in the TCRdb table, and some are missing; sequencing was by immunoSEQ multiplex PCR. That table is the source of V, J and clone size, and D and trimming were worked out from the DNA. This table holds about 88,000 clones, about nine tenths found once. Germline V lookup: CDR1 MNHEY, CDR2 SMNVEV (reference sequence). CDR3 size: 18 residues. Between the trimmed V and J ends, which lost 1 base and 7 bases, there was a span of 23 bases. The chain joins TRBV27 to TRBJ1-5, with D perhaps TRBD1 (5 bases). The TCR was taken from a male donor with acute or convalescent COVID-19. The material sequenced was peripheral blood. The CDR3, as DNA: TGTGCCAGCAGTTTATGGGCCCAGGGCGACGGTTTGGGACAGCCCCAGCATTTT. It yields the protein CASSLWAQGDGLGQPQHF.